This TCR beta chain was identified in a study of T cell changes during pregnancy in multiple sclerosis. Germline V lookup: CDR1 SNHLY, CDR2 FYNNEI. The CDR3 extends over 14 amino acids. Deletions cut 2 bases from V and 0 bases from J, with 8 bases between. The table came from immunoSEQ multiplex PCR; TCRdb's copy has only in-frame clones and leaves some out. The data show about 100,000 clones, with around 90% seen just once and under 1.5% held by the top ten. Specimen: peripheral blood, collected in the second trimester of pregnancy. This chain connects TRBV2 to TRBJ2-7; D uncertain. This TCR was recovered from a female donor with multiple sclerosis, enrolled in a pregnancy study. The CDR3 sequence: CASSELLDSYEQYF. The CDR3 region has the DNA TGTGCCAGCAGTGAACTGCTAGACTCCTACGAGCAGTACTTC.